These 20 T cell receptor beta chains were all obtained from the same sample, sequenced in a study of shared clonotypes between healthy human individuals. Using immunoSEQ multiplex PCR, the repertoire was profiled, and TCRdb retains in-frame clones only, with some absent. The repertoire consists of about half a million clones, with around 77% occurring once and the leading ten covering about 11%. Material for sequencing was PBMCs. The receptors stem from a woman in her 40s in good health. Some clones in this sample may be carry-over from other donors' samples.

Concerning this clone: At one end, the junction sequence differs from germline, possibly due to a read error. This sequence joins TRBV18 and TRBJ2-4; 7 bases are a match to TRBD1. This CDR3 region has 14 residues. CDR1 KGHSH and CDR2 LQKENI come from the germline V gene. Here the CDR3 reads CASSPQGSGNIQYF. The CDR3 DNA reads TGTGCCAGCTCGCCACAGGGGTCAGGAAACATTCAGTACTTC. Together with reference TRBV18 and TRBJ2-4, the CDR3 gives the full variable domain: NAGVMQNPRHLVRRRGQEARLRCSPMKGHSHVYWYRQLPEEGLKFMVYLQKENIIDESGMPKERFSAEFPKEGPSILRIQQVVRGDSAAYFCASSPQGSGNIQYFGAGTRLSVL.

DNA for the CDR3: TGCAGCGTACCGGGACTAGCGGGAGGGATTCACAATGAGCAGTTCTTC. Its translation is CSVPGLAGGIHNEQFF. This chain joins TRBV29-1 and TRBJ2-1, with 16 bases identical to TRBD2. Trimming took 6 bases from V and 5 from J; bases not matched to a gene: 7. CDR3 length: 16 amino acids. Germline CDR1 SQVTM, CDR2 ANQGSEA.

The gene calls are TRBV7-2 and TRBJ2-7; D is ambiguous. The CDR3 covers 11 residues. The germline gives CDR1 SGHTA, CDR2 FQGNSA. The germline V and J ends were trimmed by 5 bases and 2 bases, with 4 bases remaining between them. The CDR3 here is CASSRTYEQYF. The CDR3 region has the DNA TGTGCCAGCAGCAGGACCTACGAGCAGTACTTC.

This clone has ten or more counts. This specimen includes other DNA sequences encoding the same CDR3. CDR3 sequence: CAWISPGTRGRGYGYTF. In DNA, the CDR3 is TGTGCCTGGATCTCTCCGGGGACCAGGGGTCGGGGCTATGGCTACACCTTC. This rearrangement joins TRBV30 to TRBJ1-2; D is perhaps TRBD1 (6 bases). This CDR3 has 17 amino acids. The V and J ends lost 4 bases and 4 bases respectively, with 25 bases between them. Germline lookup yields CDR1 GTSNPN and CDR2 SVGIG (reference sequence).

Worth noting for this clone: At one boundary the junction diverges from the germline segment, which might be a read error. Here the CDR3 DNA reads TGTGCCAGCAGCCAGGAAGGGACTAGCGGGCGAAACCCAGTCTACGAGCAGCACTTC. As protein: CASSQEGTSGRNPVYEQHF. V and J are TRBV4-2 and TRBJ2-7, with 12 bases lining up with TRBD2. This CDR3 contains 19 residues. Per the germline V gene, CDR1 is LGHNA and CDR2 is YNFKEQ.

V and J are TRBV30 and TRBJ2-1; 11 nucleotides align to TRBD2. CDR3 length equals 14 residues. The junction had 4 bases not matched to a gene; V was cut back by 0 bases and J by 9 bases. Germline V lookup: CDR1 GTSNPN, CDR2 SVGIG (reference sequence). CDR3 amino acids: CAWSVPSGRFEQFF. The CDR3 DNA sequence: TGTGCCTGGAGTGTGCCTAGCGGGAGGTTTGAGCAGTTCTTC.

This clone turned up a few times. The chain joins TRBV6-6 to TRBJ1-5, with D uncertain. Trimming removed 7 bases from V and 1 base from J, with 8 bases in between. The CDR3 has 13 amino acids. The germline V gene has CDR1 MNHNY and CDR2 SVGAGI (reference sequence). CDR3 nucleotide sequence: TGTGCCAGCACCGCCGTAAGCAATCAGCCCCAGCATTTT. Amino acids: CASTAVSNQPQHF.

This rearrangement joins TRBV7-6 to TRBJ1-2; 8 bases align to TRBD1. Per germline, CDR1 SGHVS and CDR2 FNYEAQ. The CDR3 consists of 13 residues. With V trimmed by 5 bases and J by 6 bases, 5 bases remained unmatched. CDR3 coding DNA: TGTGCCAGCAGCGGACCGGACAGGGATGGCTACACCTTC. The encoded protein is CASSGPDRDGYTF.

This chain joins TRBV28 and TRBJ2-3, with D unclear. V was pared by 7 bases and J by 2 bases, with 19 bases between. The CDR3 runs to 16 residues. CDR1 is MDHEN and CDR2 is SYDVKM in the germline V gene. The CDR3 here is CASTPADATYTDTQYF. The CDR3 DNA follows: TGTGCCAGCACTCCCGCGGATGCGACTTACACAGATACGCAGTATTTT.

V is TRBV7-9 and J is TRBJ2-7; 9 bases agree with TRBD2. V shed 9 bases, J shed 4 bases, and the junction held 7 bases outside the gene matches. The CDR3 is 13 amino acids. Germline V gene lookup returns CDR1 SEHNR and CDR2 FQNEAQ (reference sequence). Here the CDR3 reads CASSGSLVYEQYF. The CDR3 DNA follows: TGTGCCAGTAGCGGGAGCCTTGTTTACGAGCAGTACTTC.

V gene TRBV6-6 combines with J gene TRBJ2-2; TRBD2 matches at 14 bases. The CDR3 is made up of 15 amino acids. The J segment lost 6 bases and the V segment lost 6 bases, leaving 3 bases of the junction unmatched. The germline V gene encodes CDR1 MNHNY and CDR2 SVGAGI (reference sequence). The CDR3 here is CASRRLAGGPGELFF. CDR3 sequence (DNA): TGTGCCAGCAGGCGACTAGCGGGAGGGCCCGGGGAGCTGTTTTTT.

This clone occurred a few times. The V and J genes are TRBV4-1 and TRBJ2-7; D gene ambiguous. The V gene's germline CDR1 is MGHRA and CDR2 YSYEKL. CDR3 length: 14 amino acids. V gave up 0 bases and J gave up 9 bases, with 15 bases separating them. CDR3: CASSQEVRDSRQYF. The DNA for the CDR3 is TGCGCCAGCAGCCAAGAGGTTCGAGACTCCAGGCAGTACTTC.

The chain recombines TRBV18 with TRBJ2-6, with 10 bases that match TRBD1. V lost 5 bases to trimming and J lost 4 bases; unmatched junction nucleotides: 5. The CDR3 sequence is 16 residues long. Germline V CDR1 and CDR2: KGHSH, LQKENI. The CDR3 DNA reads TGTGCCAGCTCAGCCGACAGGGGGCCGGGGGCCAACGTCCTGACTTTC. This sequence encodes CASSADRGPGANVLTF.

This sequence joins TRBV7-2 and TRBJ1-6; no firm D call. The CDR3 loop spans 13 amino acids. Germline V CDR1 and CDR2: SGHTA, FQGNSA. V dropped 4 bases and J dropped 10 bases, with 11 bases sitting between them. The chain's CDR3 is CASSSRTGSPLHF. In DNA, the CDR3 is TGTGCCAGCAGCTCCAGGACGGGATCACCCCTCCACTTT.

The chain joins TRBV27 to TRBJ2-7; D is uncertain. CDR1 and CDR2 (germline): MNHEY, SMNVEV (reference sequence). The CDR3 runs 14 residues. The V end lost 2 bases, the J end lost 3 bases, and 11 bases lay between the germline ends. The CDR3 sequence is CASSLRKGYYEQYF. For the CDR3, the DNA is TGTGCCAGCAGTTTAAGGAAGGGTTACTACGAGCAGTACTTC.

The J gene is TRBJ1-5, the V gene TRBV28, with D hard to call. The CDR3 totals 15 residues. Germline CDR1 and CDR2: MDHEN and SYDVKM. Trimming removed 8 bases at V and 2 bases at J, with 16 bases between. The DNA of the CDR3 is TGTGCCAGCGAGGCCAGTTCTGGAGGCAATCAGCCCCAGCATTTT. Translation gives CASEASSGGNQPQHF.

The CDR3 region has the DNA TGTGCCAGCAGCCCCGCGGCGGGGGAGCAGTACTTC. Translated: CASSPAAGEQYF. The V and J genes are TRBV7-6 and TRBJ2-7; a possible D gene is TRBD2 (6 bases). Germline V gives CDR1 SGHVS, CDR2 FNYEAQ. This CDR3 region has 12 residues. V gave up 5 bases and J gave up 7 bases, with 12 bases separating them.

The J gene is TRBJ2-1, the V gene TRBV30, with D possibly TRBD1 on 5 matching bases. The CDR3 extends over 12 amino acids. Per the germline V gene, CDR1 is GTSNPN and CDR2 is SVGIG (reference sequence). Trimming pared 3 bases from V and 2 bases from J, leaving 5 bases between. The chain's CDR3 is CAWRGPYNEQFF. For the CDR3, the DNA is TGTGCCTGGAGGGGGCCCTACAATGAGCAGTTCTTC.

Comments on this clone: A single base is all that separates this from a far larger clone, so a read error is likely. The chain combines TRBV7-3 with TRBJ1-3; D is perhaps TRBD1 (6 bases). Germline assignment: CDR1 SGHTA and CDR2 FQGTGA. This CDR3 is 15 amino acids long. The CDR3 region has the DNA TGTGCCAGCAGCCCGGACAGCTCCACGGGAAACACCATATATTTC. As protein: CASSPDSSTGNTIYF.

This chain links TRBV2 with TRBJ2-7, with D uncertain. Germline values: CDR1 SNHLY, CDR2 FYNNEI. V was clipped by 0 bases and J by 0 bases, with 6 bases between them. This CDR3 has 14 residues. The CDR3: CASSEARHSYEQYF. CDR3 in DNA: TGTGCCAGCAGTGAAGCGAGGCACTCCTACGAGCAGTACTTC.